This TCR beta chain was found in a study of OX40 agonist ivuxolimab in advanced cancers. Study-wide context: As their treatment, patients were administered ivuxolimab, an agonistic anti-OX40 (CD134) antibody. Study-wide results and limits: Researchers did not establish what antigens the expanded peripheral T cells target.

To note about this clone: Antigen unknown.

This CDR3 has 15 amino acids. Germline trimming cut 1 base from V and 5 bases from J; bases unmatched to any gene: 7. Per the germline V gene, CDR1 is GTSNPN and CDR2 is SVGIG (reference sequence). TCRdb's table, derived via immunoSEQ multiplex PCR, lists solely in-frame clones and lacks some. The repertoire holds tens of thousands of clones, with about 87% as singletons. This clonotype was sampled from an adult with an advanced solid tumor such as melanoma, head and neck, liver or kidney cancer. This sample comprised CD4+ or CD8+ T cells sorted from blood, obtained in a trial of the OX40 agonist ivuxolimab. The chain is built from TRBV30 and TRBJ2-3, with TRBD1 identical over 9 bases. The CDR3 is CAWSGQGQGQDTQYF. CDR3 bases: TGTGCCTGGAGTGGCCAGGGACAGGGACAAGATACGCAGTATTTT. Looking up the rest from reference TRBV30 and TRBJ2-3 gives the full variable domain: SQTIHQWPATLVQPVGSPLSLECTVEGTSNPNLYWYRQAAGRGLQLLFYSVGIGQISSEVPQNLSASRPQDRQFILSSKKLLLSDSGFYLCAWSGQGQGQDTQYFGPGTRLTVL.